This T cell receptor beta chain was recovered during a study of T cell responses to AZD1222 COVID-19 vaccine. Overall study context: Analyses pooled second doses at about 4 or about 12 weeks. General observations from the study: The repertoires were collected only after the peak T cell response. Vaccine-associated CD4 TCRs spanned spike, dominant at 160-218 and 743-854. Spike-specific TCR breadth and depth went up after people got two AZD1222 doses.

Some clones are missing from TCRdb's copy, which holds only in-frame ones; the method was immunoSEQ multiplex PCR. The data contain 150,000 to 160,000 clones, more than 75% of them singletons. Comment on this clone: The antigen is unknown.

The length of the CDR3 is 12 residues. Germline V gene sequence: CDR1 MNHNY, CDR2 SVGAGI (reference sequence). Trimming stripped 8 bases from V and 8 bases from J, with 15 bases between. The genes are TRBV6-6 and TRBJ1-2, with D possibly matching TRBD1 (5 bases). This specimen was peripheral blood, taken on day 0 of AZD1222 vaccination. The TCR originated in an adult in good health. CDR3 in DNA: TGTGCCAGCCGGTTAGGGGTGGAGGGCTACACCTTC. It translates to CASRLGVEGYTF.